One sample yielded the 21 T cell receptor beta chains listed below, sequenced in a study of cytomegalovirus exposure and HLA in healthy donors. The PCR used 60 Vbeta and 13 Jbeta primers. Some clones are missing from TCRdb's copy, which holds only in-frame ones; the method was immunoSEQ multiplex PCR. The sample has about 95,000 clones, around 82% seen once. Specimen: PBMCs. The receptors stem from a man aged 25 to 40 in good health and CMV-seropositive.

The chain combines TRBV9 with TRBJ2-2, with TRBD2 matching 15 bases. The V gene end was trimmed by 4 bases and the J gene end by 6 bases; junction bases not matched to a gene: 7. The CDR3 totals 17 residues. From germline, CDR1 is SGDLS and CDR2 YYNGEE. The CDR3 bases are TGTGCCAGCAGCCCGGGACTAGCGGGAGGCCTCGCCGGGGAGCTGTTTTTT. It translates to CASSPGLAGGLAGELFF. Supplemented by reference TRBV9 and TRBJ2-2, the full variable domain reads DSGVTQTPKHLITATGQRVTLRCSPRSGDLSVYWYQQSLDQGLQFLIQYYNGEERAKGNILERFSAQQFPDLHSELNLSSLELGDSALYFCASSPGLAGGLAGELFFGEGSRLTVL.

This sequence joins TRBV6-1 and TRBJ2-1; 9 bases are a match to TRBD2. J was trimmed by 10 bases and V by 5 bases; bases with no gene match: 6. The CDR3 runs 13 residues. Germline CDR1 and CDR2: MNHNS and SASEGT. The DNA for the CDR3 is TGTGCCAGCAGTAGCGGGAGGTTGGGCGAGCAGTTCTTC. This translates into CASSSGRLGEQFF.

The rearrangement links TRBV12-5 to TRBJ2-5, with 9 bases matching TRBD1. Germline V gene lookup returns CDR1 LGHNT and CDR2 FRNRAP. The CDR3 is 14 amino acids. Trimming took 5 bases from V and 5 from J; bases not matched to a gene: 6. This CDR3 reads CASGPGQGGETQYF. The CDR3 region has the DNA TGTGCTAGTGGTCCGGGACAGGGAGGGGAGACCCAGTACTTC.

This chain joins TRBV28 and TRBJ1-1, with TRBD1 identical over 8 bases. CDR3 size: 17 residues. The junction had 14 bases not matched to a gene; V was cut back by 5 bases and J by 3 bases. Per germline, CDR1 MDHEN and CDR2 SYDVKM. The CDR3 is CASSMAGTGPRDTEAFF. In DNA, the CDR3 is TGTGCCAGCAGTATGGCCGGGACAGGACCCCGGGACACTGAAGCTTTCTTT. Full variable domain (remainder filled in from reference TRBV28 and TRBJ1-1): DVKVTQSSRYLVKRTGEKVFLECVQDMDHENMFWYRQDPGLGLRLIYFSYDVKMKEKGDIPEGYSVSREKKERFSLILESASTNQTSMYLCASSMAGTGPRDTEAFFGQGTRLTVV.

About this clone itself: This sample includes further DNA sequences coding for the same CDR3. The chain links TRBV7-9 to TRBJ1-2; possibly TRBD1 for D (6 bases). CDR3 length equals 12 residues. Trimming stripped 3 bases from V and 8 bases from J, with 10 bases between. Germline CDR1 SEHNR, CDR2 FQNEAQ (reference sequence). In DNA, the CDR3 is TGTGCCAGCAGCTTTAACAGGGACGGCTACACCTTC. It yields the protein CASSFNRDGYTF.

The V gene is TRBV27, the J gene TRBJ2-1; maybe TRBD2 (5 bases). Germline V gene sequence: CDR1 MNHEY, CDR2 SMNVEV (reference sequence). V was pared by 5 bases and J by 3 bases, with 17 bases between. The CDR3 length is 16 residues. CDR3: CASSPLVPGIYNEQFF. CDR3 nucleotides: TGTGCCAGCAGTCCCCTAGTACCGGGAATCTACAATGAGCAGTTCTTC.

The chain is built from TRBV5-5 and TRBJ2-7, with TRBD2 identical over 9 bases. The CDR3 loop spans 15 amino acids. From germline, CDR1 is SGHKS and CDR2 YYEKEE (reference sequence). V gave up 4 bases and J gave up 2 bases; unmatched junction bases: 7. CDR3 in DNA: TGTGCCAGCAGCGCAGTGGCGGGAGGGCCCTACGAGCAGTACTTC. Its translation: CASSAVAGGPYEQYF.

The chain recombines TRBV7-6 with TRBJ2-5, with 9 bases aligning to TRBD1. This CDR3 spans 15 amino acids. The germline gives CDR1 SGHVS, CDR2 FNYEAQ. V trimming: 8 bases; J trimming: 5 bases; junction bases outside the gene matches: 12. CDR3: CASRGLWDRVETQYF. CDR3 sequence (DNA): TGTGCCAGCCGCGGCCTATGGGACAGGGTGGAGACCCAGTACTTC.

This clone has just a few counts. The chain links TRBV30 to TRBJ1-3, with D tentatively TRBD1 (6 bases). Deletions cut 3 bases from V and 0 bases from J, with 18 bases between. Germline CDR1 reads GTSNPN; CDR2 reads SVGIG (reference sequence). The CDR3 runs 17 residues. Here the CDR3 DNA reads TGTGCCTGGAGGATCACAGGGCCCTCTCTCTCTGGAAACACCATATATTTT. Translation gives CAWRITGPSLSGNTIYF.

The rearrangement joins TRBV5-8 to TRBJ2-5; D gene ambiguous. Germline V lookup: CDR1 SGHTS, CDR2 YDEGEE. The CDR3 loop spans 12 amino acids. The ends were cut back, 4 bases at V and 3 bases at J, with 7 bases in the middle. The CDR3 spells CASSNSKETQYF. The CDR3 DNA follows: TGTGCCAGCAGCAATTCCAAAGAGACCCAGTACTTC.

This chain connects TRBV19 to TRBJ2-7; D perhaps matches TRBD1 (6 bases). This CDR3 is built from 13 residues. V gave up 6 bases and J gave up 2 bases, with 11 bases separating them. Germline CDR1 LNHDA, CDR2 SQIVND (reference sequence). The CDR3 coding sequence is TGTGCCAGTAGCAGGACAGAGACCTACGAGCAGTACTTC. Its protein is CASSRTETYEQYF.

This chain connects TRBV28 to TRBJ1-1, with 9 bases fitting TRBD1. Trimming cost V 9 bases and J 10 bases; bases outside gene matches: 15. Germline V gives CDR1 MDHEN, CDR2 SYDVKM. There are 14 residues in the CDR3. CDR3 sequence reads: CASVTPGTGSRAFF. CDR3 coding DNA: TGTGCCAGTGTTACCCCCGGGACAGGGTCTCGAGCTTTCTTT.

The chain uses TRBV11-3 and TRBJ2-2, with TRBD1 matching over 10 bases. Trimming removed 5 bases from V and 2 bases from J; junction bases left unmatched: 8. This CDR3 comprises 17 residues. Germline V gives CDR1 SGHNT, CDR2 YENEEA. The CDR3 sequence is CASSPRRTGGNTGELFF. The CDR3 region has the DNA TGTGCCAGCAGCCCGAGACGGACAGGGGGAAACACCGGGGAGCTGTTTTTT.

The table lists this clone with a count of one. The J gene is TRBJ1-4, the V gene TRBV25-1; 8 bases fit TRBD1. CDR3 length equals 14 residues. Trimming cost V 8 bases and J 7 bases; bases outside gene matches: 9. Germline V CDR1 and CDR2: MGHDK, SYGVNS. The chain's CDR3 is CASAWGDRREKLFF. The CDR3 DNA follows: TGTGCCAGCGCCTGGGGGGACAGGCGTGAAAAACTGTTTTTT.

The rearrangement joins TRBV6-5 to TRBJ2-2; a possible D gene is TRBD1 (5 bases). The ends were cut back, 4 bases at V and 4 bases at J, with 10 bases in the middle. The CDR3 extends over 14 amino acids. The germline CDR1 and CDR2 sequences are MNHEY and SVGAGI. The CDR3 loop reads CASSSQGRTGELFF. The CDR3 nucleotides are TGTGCCAGCAGTTCCCAGGGTCGCACCGGGGAGCTGTTTTTT.

The chain combines TRBV10-2 with TRBJ1-1, with no clear D. The CDR3 runs 13 residues. Germline loops: CDR1 WSHSY, CDR2 SAAADI. The V end lost 1 base, the J end lost 4 bases, and 7 bases lay between the germline ends. CDR3 in DNA: TGCGCCAGCAGTGAGTGGGAGGCCACTGAAGCTTTCTTT. This encodes CASSEWEATEAFF.

The genes are TRBV5-4 and TRBJ1-2, with D uncertain. V was trimmed by 0 bases and J by 4 bases, leaving 4 bases between them. Germline CDR1 reads SGHNT; CDR2 reads YYREEE (reference sequence). This CDR3 contains 12 residues. The CDR3 DNA is TGTGCCAGCAGCTTGGAAGCCTATGGCTACACCTTC. Protein product: CASSLEAYGYTF.

The chain has TRBV5-5 and TRBJ2-7, with TRBD1 identical over 8 bases. Germline values: CDR1 SGHKS, CDR2 YYEKEE (reference sequence). The V and J ends lost 4 bases and 3 bases, in that order; junction bases with no gene match: 6. The CDR3 has 14 amino acids. The CDR3 sequence: CASSGQGNGYEQYF. CDR3 nucleotide sequence: TGTGCCAGCAGCGGACAGGGCAATGGCTACGAGCAGTACTTC.

For the CDR3, the DNA is TGCGCCAGCAGCTTGGGGGAATGGGACTTACGAGCTTTCTTT. It translates to CASSLGEWDLRAFF. The chain employs TRBV5-1 and TRBJ1-1; TRBD1 is a possible D gene (5 bases). This CDR3 has 14 residues. V dropped 0 bases and J dropped 10 bases, with 16 bases sitting between them. Germline V gene lookup returns CDR1 SGHRS and CDR2 YFSETQ.

This clone has only a few counts. The chain links TRBV7-8 to TRBJ1-1; D possibly corresponds to TRBD1 (6 bases). CDR1 SGHVS and CDR2 FQNEAQ come from the germline V gene. V was cut by 0 bases and J by 5 bases, with 13 bases left in between. The CDR3 covers 15 residues. The CDR3 DNA is TGTGCCAGCAGCTTAGCGCGGGGGGCGCGGACTGAAGCTTTCTTT. Protein sequence: CASSLARGARTEAFF.

The chain is built from TRBV30 and TRBJ2-1; 13 bases align to TRBD2. There are 16 residues in the CDR3. CDR1 is GTSNPN and CDR2 is SVGIG in the germline V gene (reference sequence). V lost 2 bases to trimming and J lost 5 bases; unmatched junction nucleotides: 6. CDR3 bases: TGTGCCTGGAGTTCGAGAGGACTAGCGGGGGACAATGAGCAGTTCTTC. Translating gives CAWSSRGLAGDNEQFF.